These 19 T cell receptor beta chains came from one sample sequenced in a study of response to subunit inactivated influenza vaccine. TCRdb reanalysed the RT-PCR reads using MiXCR and keeps one entry per CDR3 protein. The table has approximately 480,000 distinct CDR3 sequences, roughly 11% seen once. The specimen comprised PBMCs from blood, sampled about 40 days after vaccination. Receptor source: a middle-aged man who received an inactivated influenza vaccine.

The chain carries TRBV5-1 and TRBJ2-3, with D possibly matching TRBD2 (6 bases). The V end was cut by 4 bases, the J end by 4 bases, with 16 bases between. This CDR3 spans 15 amino acids. The V gene's germline CDR1 is SGHRS and CDR2 YFSETQ. The CDR3 protein is CASSMGLRPADTQYF. In nucleotides, the CDR3 is TGCGCCAGCAGCATGGGACTTCGACCCGCAGATACGCAGTATTTT.

The chain is built from TRBV5-1 and TRBJ2-3; D is uncertain. V dropped 4 bases and J dropped 0 bases, with 15 bases sitting between them. The CDR3 runs 16 residues. Germline CDR1 and CDR2: SGHRS and YFSETQ. CDR3 region: CASSTGPSASTDTQYF. Here the CDR3 DNA reads TGCGCCAGCAGCACGGGCCCGTCCGCTAGCACAGATACGCAGTATTTT.

The rearrangement links TRBV7-9 to TRBJ2-7, with no clear D. CDR1 and CDR2 (germline): SEHNR, FQNEAQ (reference sequence). There are 13 residues in the CDR3. Between the trimmed V and J ends, which lost 5 bases and 3 bases, there was a span of 11 bases. The CDR3 region is CASSPVGHYEQYF. The CDR3 nucleotides are TGTGCCAGCAGCCCCGTGGGTCACTACGAGCAGTACTTC.

This clonotype was seen a handful of times. The rearrangement uses TRBV6-2 or TRBV6-3 and TRBJ2-2; possibly TRBD2 for D (6 bases). The V end was cut by 6 bases, the J end by 4 bases, with 15 bases between. CDR3 length equals 15 residues. Germline V gives CDR1 MNHEY, CDR2 SVGEGT. CDR3 residues: CASSKEGTGTGELFF. CDR3 DNA sequence: TGTGCCAGCAGCAAGGAGGGTACGGGCACCGGGGAGCTGTTTTTT.

The table lists this clonotype with many counts. This chain uses TRBV12-3 or TRBV12-4 with TRBJ2-7, with 8 positions matching TRBD1. The CDR3 runs 14 residues. Trimming took 2 bases from V and 4 from J; bases not matched to a gene: 4. The CDR3 nucleotides are TGTGCCAGCAGTTTATACAGGGGGAGGTACGAGCAGTACTTC. Translation: CASSLYRGRYEQYF.

This clonotype was seen ten or more times. This chain uses TRBV29-1 with TRBJ2-4; D is ambiguous. V shed 0 bases and J shed 0 bases, with 9 bases lying between them. Germline-derived CDR1 and CDR2 are SQVTM and ANQGSEA. CDR3 length: 15 amino acids. CDR3 sequence: CSVEDLTEAKNIQYF. The CDR3 DNA reads TGCAGCGTTGAAGATCTTACAGAAGCCAAAAACATTCAGTACTTC.

This clonotype appeared a few times. In DNA, the CDR3 is TGCAGCGTCGGAGACACGAGCAATCAGCCCCAGCATTTT. Its translation: CSVGDTSNQPQHF. V and J are TRBV29-1 and TRBJ1-5, with D uncertain. The CDR3 length is 13 residues. Germline V gives CDR1 SQVTM, CDR2 ANQGSEA. V was cut by 6 bases and J by 1 base, with 10 bases left in between.

The V and J genes are TRBV7-9 and TRBJ2-5; D might be TRBD1 (6 bases). This CDR3 spans 14 amino acids. The ends were cut back, 4 bases at V and 7 bases at J, with 16 bases in the middle. Germline lookup yields CDR1 SEHNR and CDR2 FQNEAQ (reference sequence). CDR3 protein: CASSSQGPGGTQYF. The CDR3 DNA follows: TGTGCCAGCAGCTCACAGGGCCCTGGGGGGACCCAGTACTTC.

V usage is TRBV20-1 and J usage is TRBJ2-1, with D possibly called TRBD1 or TRBD2 (5 bases each). Germline loops: CDR1 DFQATT, CDR2 SNEGSKA (reference sequence). Trimming shortened V by 6 bases and J by 3 bases, and 42 bases separated the two germline ends. The CDR3 is made up of 23 amino acids. The chain's CDR3 is CSARSGVEMQTGTRNGLYNEQFF. CDR3 nucleotide sequence: TGCAGTGCCCGCTCCGGAGTTGAAATGCAGACCGGGACGCGTAACGGGCTCTACAATGAGCAGTTCTTC.

This clonotype was counted only a few times. The chain couples TRBV11-2 to TRBJ1-4; no firm D call. The germline V and J ends were trimmed by 5 bases and 3 bases, with 19 bases remaining between them. The germline CDR1 and CDR2 sequences are SGHAT and FQNNGV. The CDR3 contains 17 residues. The chain's CDR3 is CASSQSGHIMSNEKLFF. The CDR3 nucleotides read TGTGCCAGCAGCCAGAGTGGGCACATAATGTCTAATGAAAAACTGTTTTTT.

This clonotype appeared a few times. The V call is TRBV12-3 or TRBV12-4, the J call TRBJ2-5, with 9 bases fitting TRBD2. V was pared by 3 bases and J by 6 bases, with 5 bases of the junction left unmatched. The CDR3 is 14 amino acids. Written as DNA, the CDR3 is TGTGCCAGCAGTTTCGTTAGCGGGAGCAAGACCCAGTACTTC. Amino acids: CASSFVSGSKTQYF.

This clonotype was seen more than once but under ten times. The chain couples TRBV11-2 to TRBJ1-2, with D uncertain. Germline CDR1 reads SGHAT; CDR2 reads FQNNGV. This CDR3 spans 14 amino acids. The ends were cut back, 4 bases at V and 2 bases at J, with 11 bases in the middle. CDR3 DNA: TGTGCCAGCAGCTCATTGGGCGTCAACTATGGCTACACCTTC. This codes for CASSSLGVNYGYTF. Drawing the rest from reference TRBV11-2 and TRBJ1-2, the complete variable domain is EAGVAQSPRYKIIEKRQSVAFWCNPISGHATLYWYQQILGQGPKLLIQFQNNGVVDDSQLPKDRFSAERLKGVDSTLKIQPAKLEDSAVYLCASSSLGVNYGYTFGSGTRLTVV.

For this clonotype: A junction boundary mismatches the germline segment, possibly from a read error. This chain joins TRBV5-1 and TRBJ2-3; possibly TRBD1 for D (5 bases). This CDR3 has 17 amino acids. Germline V gene data show CDR1 as SGHRS and CDR2 as YFSETQ. CDR3 nucleotide sequence: TGCGCCAGAAGCTTGGGTTGGCGGTTGGGGCACACAGATACGCAGTATTTT. Protein sequence: CARSLGWRLGHTDTQYF.

This clonotype has only a few counts. V gene TRBV4-2 combines with J gene TRBJ2-1, with D possibly being TRBD1 (6 bases). From germline, CDR1 is LGHNA and CDR2 YNFKEQ. The CDR3 consists of 17 residues. The V end was cut by 0 bases, the J end by 7 bases, with 19 bases between. The CDR3 region is CASSQDRDWGLSNEQFF. CDR3 sequence (DNA): TGTGCCAGCAGCCAAGATCGAGATTGGGGGCTTAGTAATGAGCAGTTCTTC.

This clonotype was seen many times. This chain links TRBV27 with TRBJ2-5; D is undetermined. This CDR3 is built from 13 residues. Germline lookup yields CDR1 MNHEY and CDR2 SMNVEV (reference sequence). The ends were cut back, 7 bases at V and 3 bases at J, with 12 bases in the middle. The CDR3 is CASNGLVKETQYF. The CDR3 nucleotides read TGTGCCAGCAACGGCCTGGTCAAAGAGACCCAGTACTTC.

This clonotype was observed a few times. J is TRBJ1-5 and V is TRBV7-2; 9 nucleotides agree with TRBD1. This CDR3 comprises 15 residues. V shed 4 bases and J 6 bases; nucleotides not matched to a gene: 7. CDR1 is SGHTA, CDR2 FQGNSA, per germline. CDR3 amino acids: CASSSRTGVAQPQHF. The CDR3 DNA is TGTGCCAGCAGCTCTAGGACAGGGGTAGCTCAGCCCCAGCATTTT.

CDR3 nucleotides: TGTGCCAGCAGCTTAATGGGATCGACCTACAATGAGCAGTTCTTC. Encoded protein: CASSLMGSTYNEQFF. V is TRBV7-9 and J is TRBJ2-1; D remains unclear. Trimming shortened V by 2 bases and J by 2 bases, and 10 bases separated the two germline ends. Germline V gene sequence: CDR1 SEHNR, CDR2 FQNEAQ (reference sequence). The CDR3 length is 15 residues.

A few counts support this clonotype. The CDR3 nucleotides are TGTGCCAGCAGCTTAGAGGCGGGGGGCAACGAGCAGTACTTC. Translation gives CASSLEAGGNEQYF. The genes are TRBV7-6 and TRBJ2-7; 8 bases agree with TRBD2. The V gene's germline CDR1 is SGHVS and CDR2 FNYEAQ. The CDR3 contains 14 residues. J was trimmed by 5 bases and V by 1 base; bases with no gene match: 4.

This clonotype was counted ten times or more. V and J are TRBV18 and TRBJ1-1; D gene unclear. Germline CDR1 KGHSH, CDR2 LQKENI. This CDR3 comprises 15 residues. The V end was cut by 2 bases, the J end by 10 bases, with 20 bases between. The CDR3 nucleotides read TGTGCCAGCTCACCAATCGGGCAGAACGAACGACCAGCTTTCTTT. This sequence encodes CASSPIGQNERPAFF.